This T cell receptor (beta chain) was identified in a study of human T cells and chemical hapten exposure. V lost 0 bases to trimming and J lost 0 bases; unmatched junction nucleotides: 0. The CDR3 sequence is 16 residues long. Sample time point: patch test 1, 2 weeks after DPC sensitization. The treatment: therapeutic diphenylcyclopropenone sensitization with weekly scalp DPC. There are many counts of this clonotype. TCRdb reanalysed the RACE reads using MiXCR and keeps one entry per CDR3 protein. The data hold 180,000 or so distinct CDR3 sequences, with approximately 14% observed a single time. The source was whole blood, collected in connection with sensitization to the hapten diphenylcyclopropenone (DPC). This sequence was found in a woman aged 25 to 39 with alopecia areata. Some clones in this sample may be carry-over from other donors' samples. The chain employs TRBV12-3 or TRBV12-4 and TRBJ1-3; 9 nucleotides line up with TRBD1. The CDR3 DNA is TGTGCCAGCAGTTTAGCGGACAGGGGCTCTGGAAACACCATATATTTT. Protein sequence: CASSLADRGSGNTIYF.